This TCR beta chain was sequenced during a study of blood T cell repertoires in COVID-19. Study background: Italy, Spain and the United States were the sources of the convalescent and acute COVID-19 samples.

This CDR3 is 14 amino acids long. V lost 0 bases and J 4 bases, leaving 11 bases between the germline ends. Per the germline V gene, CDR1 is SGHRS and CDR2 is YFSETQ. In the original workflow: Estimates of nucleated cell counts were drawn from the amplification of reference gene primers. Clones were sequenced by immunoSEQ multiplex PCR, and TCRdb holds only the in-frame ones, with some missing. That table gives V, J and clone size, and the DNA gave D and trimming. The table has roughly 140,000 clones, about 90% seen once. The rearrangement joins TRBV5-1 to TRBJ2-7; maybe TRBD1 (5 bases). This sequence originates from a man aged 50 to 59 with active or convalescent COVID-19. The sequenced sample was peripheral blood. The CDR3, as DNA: TGCGCCAGCAGCTTGGCCCCGGACATATACGAGCAGTACTTC. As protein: CASSLAPDIYEQYF.